Below are 23 T cell receptor beta chains sequenced from a single sample in a study of blood T cell repertoires in COVID-19 (dated by TCRdb to 2018 to 2020). The method behind the library was the immunoSEQ multiplex PCR assay. TCRdb provides this immuneACCESS table in a form limited to in-frame rearrangements. Some clones are lacking; in checked studies, under half of them reflect an unresolved V gene, and why the rest are absent is not known. The sample table contains approximately 210,000 clones; only one count was recorded for almost 85% of them. The ten top clones hold about an eighth of the sample. Sequenced: peripheral blood. These receptors all come from a woman aged 40 to 50 with acute or convalescent COVID-19.

The V gene is TRBV19, the J gene TRBJ2-2; TRBD2 might be the D (7 bases). V lost 6 bases and J lost 7, with 12 bases in between. The CDR3 length is 13 residues. CDR1 is LNHDA and CDR2 is SQIVND in the germline V gene (reference sequence). This CDR3 is CASRPRGGGELFF. The CDR3 coding sequence is TGTGCCAGTAGGCCGAGGGGGGGCGGGGAGCTGTTTTTT.

The chain employs TRBV18 and TRBJ1-2, with D possibly matching TRBD1 (5 bases). The CDR3 spans 16 residues. The V and J ends lost 3 bases and 4 bases respectively, with 18 bases between them. The germline gives CDR1 KGHSH, CDR2 LQKENI. Here the CDR3 reads CASSPDLTDSSYGYTF. DNA of the CDR3: TGTGCCAGCTCACCGGACCTGACAGATAGTAGCTATGGCTACACCTTC.

This chain links TRBV3-1 (or the pseudogene TRBV3-2) with TRBJ1-2; 7 bases align to TRBD1. This CDR3 has 16 amino acids. In germline, CDR1 is LGHDT, CDR2 YNNKEL (reference sequence). The trim removed 4 bases at V and 8 bases at J, leaving 16 bases unmatched. CDR3 bases: TGTGCCAGCAGCCCCGTACCGGGACAGCTTCCCCCCGGCTACACCTTC. This sequence encodes CASSPVPGQLPPGYTF.

This chain joins TRBV13 and TRBJ2-3; 11 nucleotides line up with TRBD2. Germline V gene data show CDR1 as PRHDT and CDR2 as FYEKMQ (reference sequence). J lost 5 bases, V lost 0 bases, and 10 bases had no gene match. This CDR3 is built from 18 residues. This CDR3 is CASSLGLAGGSFKDTQYF. The CDR3 coding sequence is TGTGCCAGCAGCTTAGGCCTAGCGGGAGGAAGTTTTAAAGATACGCAGTATTTT.

J is TRBJ2-7 and V is TRBV30; 12 bases line up with TRBD2. After removal of 1 base from V and 2 bases from J, the junction contained 9 bases not matched to a gene. The germline CDR1 and CDR2 sequences are GTSNPN and SVGIG (reference sequence). The length of the CDR3 is 17 residues. This CDR3 is CAWSARTSGEPAYEQYF. The CDR3 DNA reads as TGTGCCTGGAGTGCTAGGACTAGCGGGGAACCGGCCTACGAGCAGTACTTC.

The V call is TRBV20-1, the J call TRBJ1-2; D is unresolved. Germline CDR1 DFQATT, CDR2 SNEGSKA (reference sequence). V was pared by 3 bases and J by 1 base, with 21 bases between. The CDR3 is 17 residues long. CDR3 sequence (DNA): TGCAGTGCTAGTTCTCCCCTGGGAGGGAACGATAACTATGGCTACACCTTC. Amino acids: CSASSPLGGNDNYGYTF.

The chain recombines TRBV7-3 with TRBJ1-1; tentative D call: TRBD1 (5 bases). Per the germline V gene, CDR1 is SGHTA and CDR2 is FQGTGA. There are 16 residues in the CDR3. Trimming removed 0 bases at V and 1 base at J, with 12 bases between. The CDR3 nucleotides read TGTGCCAGCAGCTTAACTTCCAGGGTCGGGAACACTGAAGCTTTCTTT. Protein sequence: CASSLTSRVGNTEAFF.

The chain employs TRBV6-5 and TRBJ2-7; D is unclear. The ends were cut back, 8 bases at V and 4 bases at J, with 15 bases in the middle. Germline loops: CDR1 MNHEY, CDR2 SVGAGI. This CDR3 comprises 13 residues. This CDR3 reads CASAHLPKYEQYF. CDR3 DNA: TGTGCCAGCGCCCACCTACCAAAATACGAGCAGTACTTC.

V and J are TRBV6-1 and TRBJ2-1; TRBD1 matches at 8 bases. V lost 4 bases, J lost 0 bases, and 8 bases stayed unmatched. This CDR3 has 17 residues. Germline CDR1 MNHNS, CDR2 SASEGT. This chain's CDR3 is CASSGTGTWSSYNEQFF. The DNA of the CDR3 is TGTGCCAGCAGTGGGACAGGGACCTGGAGCTCCTACAATGAGCAGTTCTTC.

The genes are TRBV5-1 and TRBJ2-1; 10 bases fit TRBD1. Germline values: CDR1 SGHRS, CDR2 YFSETQ. With V trimmed by 1 base and J by 8 bases, 9 bases remained unmatched. This CDR3 is built from 16 residues. The CDR3 protein is CASSLLAPGQGHEQFF. Written as DNA, the CDR3 is TGCGCCAGCAGCTTGTTGGCTCCGGGACAGGGGCATGAGCAGTTCTTC.

The gene calls are TRBV24-1 and TRBJ1-3, with TRBD1 matching 8 bases. Trimming at V came to 7 bases and at J to 4 bases, leaving 5 bases not matched to a gene. This CDR3 has 14 residues. CDR1 is KGHDR and CDR2 is SFDVKD in the germline V gene. The CDR3 spells CATSKTGEGNTIYF. As DNA, the CDR3 is TGTGCCACCAGCAAGACAGGGGAAGGAAACACCATATATTTT.

Turning to this clone: This sample includes further DNA sequences coding for the same CDR3. This chain joins TRBV6-6 and TRBJ2-1, with D tentatively TRBD1 (5 bases). The V end lost 0 bases, the J end lost 6 bases, and 6 bases lay between the germline ends. The CDR3 length is 13 residues. The germline gives CDR1 MNHNY, CDR2 SVGAGI (reference sequence). The CDR3 region has the DNA TGTGCCAGCAGTTACTCTAGGGGCAATGAGCAGTTCTTC. Translating gives CASSYSRGNEQFF.

The chain uses TRBV6-6 and TRBJ2-2; no clear D. This CDR3 has 13 amino acids. Trimming removed 4 bases at V and 2 bases at J, with 5 bases between. Germline V gene data show CDR1 as MNHNY and CDR2 as SVGAGI (reference sequence). Here the CDR3 reads CASSSFNTGELFF. CDR3 coding DNA: TGTGCCAGCAGTTCCTTTAACACCGGGGAGCTGTTTTTT.

The DNA of the CDR3 is TGTGCCAGCAGGTCTAGCGGTTGGGCCGCAGATACGCAGTATTTT. Residues: CASRSSGWAADTQYF. The chain joins TRBV6-5 to TRBJ2-3; 7 bases fit TRBD2. The CDR3 is 15 residues long. CDR1 is MNHEY and CDR2 is SVGAGI in the germline V gene. Trimming removed 6 bases from V and 4 bases from J; junction bases left unmatched: 10.

This chain joins TRBV6-5 and TRBJ1-1; D gene unclear. V was pared by 0 bases and J by 8 bases, with 13 bases between. Germline V gene lookup returns CDR1 MNHEY and CDR2 SVGAGI. The CDR3 loop spans 14 amino acids. The CDR3 nucleotides read TGTGCCAGCAGTTACTCCCTAACGAAATGGGAAGCTTTCTTT. Residues: CASSYSLTKWEAFF.

This sequence joins TRBV21-1 and TRBJ1-2; TRBD1 is the table's D call, not checked against the DNA. TRBV21-1 is an annotated pseudogene. CDR3 length equals 15 residues. The CDR3 region has the DNA TGTGCCAGCAGCAAAGGAATTCAGGGGATCTATGGCTACACCTTC. Translating gives CASSKGIQGIYGYTF.

V gene TRBV24-1 combines with J gene TRBJ2-1, with a possible D match to TRBD2 (5 bases). CDR1 and CDR2 (germline): KGHDR, SFDVKD. The ends were cut back, 5 bases at V and 6 bases at J, with 13 bases in the middle. This CDR3 region has 14 residues. CDR3 in amino acids: CATSGLGSGNEQFF. CDR3 DNA: TGTGCCACCAGTGGTCTAGGGAGTGGCAATGAGCAGTTCTTC.

The gene calls are TRBV2 and TRBJ1-2; 8 bases are a match to TRBD1. Germline values: CDR1 SNHLY, CDR2 FYNNEI. This CDR3 comprises 20 residues. Unmatched junction bases numbered 19, after V lost 0 bases and J lost 4 bases. The chain's CDR3 is CASSEATGVFIQGGIYGYTF. The CDR3 coding sequence is TGTGCCAGCAGTGAAGCGACAGGGGTTTTTATTCAAGGAGGGATCTATGGCTACACCTTC.

The V and J genes are TRBV7-3 and TRBJ1-2, with 7 bases matching TRBD1. Germline-derived CDR1 and CDR2 are SGHTA and FQGTGA. V trimming: 5 bases; J trimming: 7 bases; junction bases outside the gene matches: 10. CDR3 length: 14 amino acids. In nucleotides, the CDR3 is TGTGCCAGCAGCCTATCAGGGGGACAGATTGGCTACACCTTC. It yields the protein CASSLSGGQIGYTF.

The V call is TRBV7-2, the J call TRBJ2-3, with a possible D match to TRBD2 (6 bases). The CDR3 loop spans 17 amino acids. V dropped 3 bases and J dropped 1 base, with 17 bases sitting between them. Germline CDR1 reads SGHTA; CDR2 reads FQGNSA. The CDR3 bases are TGTGCCAGCAGCTTTAGCATTCCGGGACTCCGCACAGATACGCAGTATTTT. It codes for CASSFSIPGLRTDTQYF.

The V call is TRBV9, the J call TRBJ2-3; TRBD2 agrees at 10 bases. J was trimmed by 0 bases and V by 2 bases; bases with no gene match: 3. Per the germline V gene, CDR1 is SGDLS and CDR2 is YYNGEE. The CDR3 has 16 residues. The CDR3 sequence is CASSVGLAASTDTQYF. The DNA for the CDR3 is TGTGCCAGCAGCGTTGGACTAGCGGCTAGCACAGATACGCAGTATTTT. Full variable domain (outside the CDR3, taken from reference TRBV9 and TRBJ2-3): DSGVTQTPKHLITATGQRVTLRCSPRSGDLSVYWYQQSLDQGLQFLIQYYNGEERAKGNILERFSAQQFPDLHSELNLSSLELGDSALYFCASSVGLAASTDTQYFGPGTRLTVL.

The chain joins TRBV4-2 to TRBJ1-5; a possible D gene is TRBD1 (5 bases). Looked up from germline, CDR1 is LGHNA and CDR2 is YNFKEQ. V lost 0 bases and J 4 bases, leaving 13 bases between the germline ends. The CDR3 extends over 16 amino acids. As DNA, the CDR3 is TGTGCCAGCAGCCAAGAAGGTGGGGCCCTTAATCAGCCCCAGCATTTT. This sequence encodes CASSQEGGALNQPQHF.

V and J are TRBV9 and TRBJ1-4; tentatively, D is TRBD1 (5 bases). CDR1 is SGDLS and CDR2 is YYNGEE in the germline V gene. Trimming left V 5 bases short and J 7 bases short, with 15 bases between. The CDR3 loop spans 14 amino acids. The CDR3 sequence: CASSNAGGREKLFF. In DNA form, the CDR3 reads TGTGCCAGCAGTAACGCGGGGGGACGTGAAAAACTGTTTTTT.